Listed here are 23 T cell receptor beta chains from one sample, sequenced in a study of cytomegalovirus exposure and HLA in healthy donors. The PCR employed 60 Vbeta primers together with 13 Jbeta primers. The table came from immunoSEQ multiplex PCR; TCRdb's copy has only in-frame clones and leaves some out. The sample consists of 150,000 to 200,000 clones, roughly 80% of them appearing once. Sequenced sample: PBMCs. The receptors were sampled from a human donor in good health.

This sequence joins TRBV27 and TRBJ1-2, with 8 bases fitting TRBD1. This CDR3 spans 14 amino acids. The V segment lost 5 bases and the J segment 8 bases; nucleotides outside the gene matches: 10. The V gene's germline CDR1 is MNHEY and CDR2 SMNVEV (reference sequence). The CDR3 protein is CASSPDRAGGGYTF. The CDR3 nucleotides read TGTGCCAGCAGTCCGGACAGGGCTGGAGGGGGCTACACCTTC.

The V gene is TRBV29-1, the J gene TRBJ1-2; 7 positions match TRBD1. Germline V lookup: CDR1 SQVTM, CDR2 ANQGSEA. The CDR3 is made up of 11 amino acids. The ends lost 4 bases at V and 6 bases at J; junction bases unmatched: 2. The CDR3 DNA reads TGCAGCGTTGGGAGGGGGCATGGCTACACCTTC. Translation: CSVGRGHGYTF.

The chain is built from TRBV6-1 and TRBJ2-2; 13 bases agree with TRBD2. The CDR3 is made up of 19 amino acids. Germline V gene sequence: CDR1 MNHNS, CDR2 SASEGT. The V segment lost 3 bases and the J segment 2 bases; nucleotides outside the gene matches: 9. The CDR3 DNA sequence: TGTGCCAGCAGTGATTTGCGGACTAGCGGGGGCCGAAACACCGGGGAGCTGTTTTTT. Amino acids: CASSDLRTSGGRNTGELFF.

The chain uses TRBV9 and TRBJ1-5; no clear D gene. The germline V and J ends were trimmed by 0 bases and 2 bases, with 9 bases remaining between them. CDR3 length: 15 residues. Germline V gene lookup returns CDR1 SGDLS and CDR2 YYNGEE. CDR3 residues: CASSVDGGGNQPQHF. Here the CDR3 DNA reads TGTGCCAGCAGCGTAGATGGAGGTGGCAATCAGCCCCAGCATTTT. Variable domain in full (rest from reference TRBV9 and TRBJ1-5): DSGVTQTPKHLITATGQRVTLRCSPRSGDLSVYWYQQSLDQGLQFLIQYYNGEERAKGNILERFSAQQFPDLHSELNLSSLELGDSALYFCASSVDGGGNQPQHFGDGTRLSIL.

This chain connects TRBV2 to TRBJ1-4; 11 bases match TRBD1. CDR1 and CDR2 (germline): SNHLY, FYNNEI. This CDR3 is built from 15 residues. V dropped 8 bases and J dropped 7; count of bases not matched to a gene: 9. The CDR3 protein is CASHNRDRGGEKLFF. The CDR3 DNA sequence: TGTGCCAGCCATAATAGGGACAGGGGGGGTGAAAAACTGTTTTTT.

The CDR3 nucleotides read TGTGCCAGCAGTACGGGAGGGACTGAAGCTTTCTTT. It encodes CASSTGGTEAFF. This chain uses TRBV6-5 with TRBJ1-1; D is unresolved. The CDR3 is made up of 12 amino acids. Germline V gene data show CDR1 as MNHEY and CDR2 as SVGAGI. V lost 5 bases and J 5 bases, leaving 9 bases between the germline ends.

This clone was observed a handful of times. The chain uses TRBV10-2 and TRBJ1-2; unclear D gene. The ends were cut back, 3 bases at V and 4 bases at J, with 15 bases in the middle. The germline V gene encodes CDR1 WSHSY and CDR2 SAAADI. CDR3 length: 15 amino acids. The CDR3 nucleotides are TGCGCCAGCAGTGATTGGTTCGGCTCTAGCTATGGCTACACCTTC. Translated, it gives CASSDWFGSSYGYTF.

This chain links TRBV4-1 with TRBJ1-1; 7 bases align to TRBD1. Germline V gene sequence: CDR1 MGHRA, CDR2 YSYEKL. V was clipped by 3 bases and J by 3 bases; unmatched bases: 4. This CDR3 contains 14 residues. CDR3 sequence reads: CASSHFTGDTEAFF. As DNA, the CDR3 is TGCGCCAGCAGCCACTTCACAGGGGACACTGAAGCTTTCTTT.

The CDR3 DNA reads as TGTGCCAGCAGCGTGTCACGGGTACAGGGGGAGAACACTGAAGCTTTCTTT. Translated, it gives CASSVSRVQGENTEAFF. V and J are TRBV7-8 and TRBJ1-1; 8 bases line up with TRBD1. After removal of 5 bases from V and 1 base from J, the junction contained 12 bases not matched to a gene. Germline V gene lookup returns CDR1 SGHVS and CDR2 FQNEAQ. This CDR3 comprises 17 residues. Together with reference TRBV7-8 and TRBJ1-1, the CDR3 gives the full variable domain: GAGVSQSPRYKVAKRGQDVALRCDPISGHVSLFWYQQALGQGPEFLTYFQNEAQLDKSGLPSDRFFAERPEGSVSTLKIQRTQQEDSAVYLCASSVSRVQGENTEAFFGQGTRLTVV.

The chain joins TRBV7-9 to TRBJ2-7; 7 bases match TRBD2. Germline CDR1 SEHNR, CDR2 FQNEAQ (reference sequence). The CDR3 runs to 13 residues. V dropped 6 bases and J dropped 7; count of bases not matched to a gene: 9. CDR3 protein: CASRGGSNREQYF. CDR3 nucleotides: TGTGCCAGCAGGGGAGGGAGCAACCGGGAGCAGTACTTC.

The V gene is TRBV6-5, the J gene TRBJ1-5, with D unclear. V lost 0 bases, J lost 13 bases, and 13 bases lay in between. This CDR3 spans 13 amino acids. Germline V gene data show CDR1 as MNHEY and CDR2 as SVGAGI. CDR3 amino acids: CASSYSRSGLQHF. In nucleotides, the CDR3 is TGTGCCAGCAGTTACTCGAGAAGCGGACTACAGCATTTT.

The chain is built from TRBV7-2 and TRBJ1-2, with D possibly being TRBD1 (5 bases). This CDR3 has 13 residues. V was clipped by 1 base and J by 5 bases, with 8 bases between them. CDR1 SGHTA and CDR2 FQGNSA come from the germline V gene. CDR3 nucleotides: TGTGCCAGCAGCTTAGGACAGACTTATGGCTACACCTTC. This gives the protein CASSLGQTYGYTF.

Concerning this clone: Different DNA sequences within this sample yield the same CDR3. The chain has TRBV7-2 and TRBJ1-1; the D gene is possibly TRBD1 (5 bases). The germline CDR1 and CDR2 sequences are SGHTA and FQGNSA. The CDR3 extends over 13 amino acids. With 1 base removed from V and 7 bases from J, the gap between germline ends came to 10 bases. The CDR3 loop reads CASSLVQGGEAFF. The CDR3 DNA sequence: TGTGCCAGCAGCTTAGTTCAGGGCGGTGAAGCTTTCTTT.

The sample holds a few counts of this clone. This chain uses TRBV5-4 with TRBJ1-2; D gene uncertain. The CDR3 runs 16 residues. V gave up 0 bases and J gave up 1 base, with 13 bases separating them. Germline CDR1 reads SGHNT; CDR2 reads YYREEE (reference sequence). CDR3: CASSLVSGRHNYGYTF. CDR3 sequence (DNA): TGTGCCAGCAGCTTGGTGTCAGGCCGTCATAACTATGGCTACACCTTC.

This clone was counted a single time. The chain is built from TRBV11-3 and TRBJ2-4, with D possibly matching TRBD1 (6 bases). The CDR3 is made up of 13 amino acids. Per germline, CDR1 SGHNT and CDR2 YENEEA. Trimming pared 5 bases from V and 9 bases from J, leaving 14 bases between. This CDR3 reads CASSPQGPGIQYF. The CDR3 DNA sequence: TGTGCCAGCAGCCCTCAGGGGCCGGGCATTCAGTACTTC.

This chain joins TRBV6-1 and TRBJ1-2; D unclear. The CDR3 is 12 residues long. Per germline, CDR1 MNHNS and CDR2 SASEGT. Trimming left V 1 base short and J 9 bases short, with 9 bases between. The DNA for the CDR3 is TGTGCCAGCAGTGAAGACATCCGAAGCTACACCTTC. Protein sequence: CASSEDIRSYTF.

This chain connects TRBV29-1 to TRBJ1-2; D is unclear. Germline values: CDR1 SQVTM, CDR2 ANQGSEA. The CDR3 loop spans 11 amino acids. The V end lost 4 bases, the J end lost 8 bases, and 11 bases lay between the germline ends. The DNA for the CDR3 is TGCAGCGTTGCGACAATGGGCGGCTACACCTTC. Protein product: CSVATMGGYTF.

In this sample, this clone turned up a few times. The J gene is TRBJ2-7, the V gene TRBV29-1; the D gene is possibly TRBD1 (6 bases). With 6 bases removed from V and 0 bases from J, the gap between germline ends came to 12 bases. From germline, CDR1 is SQVTM and CDR2 ANQGSEA. The CDR3 extends over 13 amino acids. The CDR3 loop reads CSVGQKSSYEQYF. CDR3 in DNA: TGCAGCGTAGGACAGAAGAGCTCCTACGAGCAGTACTTC.

The V gene is TRBV7-6, the J gene TRBJ1-4; D gene unclear. The CDR3 spans 14 residues. Trimming stripped 5 bases from V and 4 bases from J, with 11 bases between. Germline CDR1 and CDR2: SGHVS and FNYEAQ. The CDR3 DNA follows: TGTGCCAGCAGCCAGACGGGAATTAATGAAAAACTGTTTTTT. This codes for CASSQTGINEKLFF.

The chain joins TRBV6-5 to TRBJ1-1; 9 bases are a match to TRBD1. The CDR3 contains 16 residues. CDR1 and CDR2 (germline): MNHEY, SVGAGI. V shed 2 bases and J 4 bases; nucleotides not matched to a gene: 8. CDR3 nucleotides: TGTGCCAGCAGTTACACCGGACAGGGGAGTTTCACTGAAGCTTTCTTT. Translated: CASSYTGQGSFTEAFF.

The CDR3 region is CASSQVGGGGYTF. CDR3 bases: TGCGCCAGCAGCCAAGTAGGGGGAGGGGGCTACACCTTC. The rearrangement joins TRBV4-1 to TRBJ1-2, with a possible D match to TRBD1 (6 bases). Germline V gene lookup returns CDR1 MGHRA and CDR2 YSYEKL. Deletions cut 1 base from V and 8 bases from J, with 11 bases between. The CDR3 sequence is 13 residues long.

J is TRBJ2-7 and V is TRBV13, with unresolved D. Germline V lookup: CDR1 PRHDT, CDR2 FYEKMQ (reference sequence). Trimming cost V 4 bases and J 4 bases, with 8 bases left between them. The CDR3 loop spans 12 amino acids. The CDR3 nucleotides read TGTGCCAGCAGCTCCATCGGGTACGAGCAGTACTTC. Its translation: CASSSIGYEQYF.

V gene TRBV6-4 combines with J gene TRBJ2-3; 7 nucleotides match TRBD1. Germline V gene data show CDR1 as MRHNA and CDR2 as SNTAGT. Losses at the gene ends were 6 bases for V and 0 bases for J; bases not matched to a gene: 3. The CDR3 extends over 14 amino acids. The CDR3 here is CASRGTASTDTQYF. CDR3 nucleotides: TGTGCCAGCAGAGGGACAGCTAGCACAGATACGCAGTATTTT.